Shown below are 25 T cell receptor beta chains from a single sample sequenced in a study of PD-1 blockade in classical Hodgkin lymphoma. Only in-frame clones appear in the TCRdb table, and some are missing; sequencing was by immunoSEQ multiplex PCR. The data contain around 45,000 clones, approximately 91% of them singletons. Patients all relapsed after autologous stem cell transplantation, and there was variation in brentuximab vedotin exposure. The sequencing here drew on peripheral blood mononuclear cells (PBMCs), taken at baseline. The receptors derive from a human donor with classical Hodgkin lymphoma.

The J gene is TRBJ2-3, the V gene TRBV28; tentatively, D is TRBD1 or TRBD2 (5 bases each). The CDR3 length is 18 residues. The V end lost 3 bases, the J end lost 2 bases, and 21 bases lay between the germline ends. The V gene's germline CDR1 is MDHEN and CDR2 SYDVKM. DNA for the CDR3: TGTGCCAGCAGTTTGTGGGACCTCGAACCTGGGGCCACAGATACGCAGTATTTT. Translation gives CASSLWDLEPGATDTQYF. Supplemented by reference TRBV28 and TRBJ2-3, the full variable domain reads DVKVTQSSRYLVKRTGEKVFLECVQDMDHENMFWYRQDPGLGLRLIYFSYDVKMKEKGDIPEGYSVSREKKERFSLILESASTNQTSMYLCASSLWDLEPGATDTQYFGPGTRLTVL.

The CDR3: CASSVGMREWDEQFF. The CDR3 nucleotides are TGTGCCAGCAGCGTGGGAATGCGGGAGTGGGATGAGCAGTTCTTC. The chain links TRBV9 to TRBJ2-1; 7 bases align to TRBD2. This CDR3 has 15 residues. J was trimmed by 8 bases and V by 2 bases; bases with no gene match: 10. Germline V lookup: CDR1 SGDLS, CDR2 YYNGEE.

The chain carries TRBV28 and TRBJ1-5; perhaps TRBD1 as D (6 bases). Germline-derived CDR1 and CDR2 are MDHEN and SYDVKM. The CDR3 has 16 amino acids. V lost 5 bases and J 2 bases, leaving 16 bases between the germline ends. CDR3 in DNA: TGTGCCAGCAGTCCTTCCCTGGGGGCTGGCAATCAGCCCCAGCATTTT. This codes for CASSPSLGAGNQPQHF.

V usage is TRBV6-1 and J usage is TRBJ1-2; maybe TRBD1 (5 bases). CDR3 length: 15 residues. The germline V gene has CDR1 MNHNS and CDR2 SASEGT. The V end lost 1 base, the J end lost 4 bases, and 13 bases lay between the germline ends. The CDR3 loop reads CASSEVEGWGYGYTF. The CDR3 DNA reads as TGTGCCAGCAGTGAAGTGGAGGGGTGGGGCTATGGCTACACCTTC.

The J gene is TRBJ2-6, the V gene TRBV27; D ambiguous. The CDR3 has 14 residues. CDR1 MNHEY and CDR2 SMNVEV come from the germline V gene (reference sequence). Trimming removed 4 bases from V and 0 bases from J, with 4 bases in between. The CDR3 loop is CASSSLSGANVLTF. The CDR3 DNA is TGTGCCAGCAGTTCCCTCTCTGGGGCCAACGTCCTGACTTTC.

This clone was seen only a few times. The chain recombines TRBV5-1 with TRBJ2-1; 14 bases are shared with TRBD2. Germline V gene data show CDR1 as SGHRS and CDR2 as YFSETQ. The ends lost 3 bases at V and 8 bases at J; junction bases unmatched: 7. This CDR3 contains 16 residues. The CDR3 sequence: CASSWGLAGAGHEQFF. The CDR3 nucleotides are TGCGCCAGCAGCTGGGGACTAGCGGGGGCCGGCCATGAGCAGTTCTTC. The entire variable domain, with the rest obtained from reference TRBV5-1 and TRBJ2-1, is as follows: KAGVTQTPRYLIKTRGQQVTLSCSPISGHRSVSWYQQTPGQGLQFLFEYFSETQRNKGNFPGRFSGRQFSNSRSEMNVSTLELGDSALYLCASSWGLAGAGHEQFFGPGTRLTVL.

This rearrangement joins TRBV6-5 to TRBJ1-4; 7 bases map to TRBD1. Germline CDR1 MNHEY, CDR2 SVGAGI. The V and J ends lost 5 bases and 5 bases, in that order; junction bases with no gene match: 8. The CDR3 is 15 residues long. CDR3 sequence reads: CASSRARQGNEKLFF. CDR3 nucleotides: TGTGCCAGCAGTAGGGCCCGACAGGGAAATGAAAAACTGTTTTTT.

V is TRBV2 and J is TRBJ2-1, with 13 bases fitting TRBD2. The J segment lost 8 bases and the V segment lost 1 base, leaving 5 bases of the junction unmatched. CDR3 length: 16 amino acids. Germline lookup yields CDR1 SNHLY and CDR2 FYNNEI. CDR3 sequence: CASSEGLAGGRDEQFF. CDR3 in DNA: TGTGCCAGCAGTGAAGGACTAGCGGGAGGTAGGGATGAGCAGTTCTTC.

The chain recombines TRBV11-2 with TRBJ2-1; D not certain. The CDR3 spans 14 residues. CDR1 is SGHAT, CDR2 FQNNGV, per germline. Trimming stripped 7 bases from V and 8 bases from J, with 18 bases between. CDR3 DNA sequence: TGTGCCAGCACCCCCCGGGCTGCCTGGGATGAGCAGTTCTTC. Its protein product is CASTPRAAWDEQFF.

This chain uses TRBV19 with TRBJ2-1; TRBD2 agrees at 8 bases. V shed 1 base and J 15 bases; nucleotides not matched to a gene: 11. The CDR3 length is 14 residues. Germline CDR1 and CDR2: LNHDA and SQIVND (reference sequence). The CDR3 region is CASSIGRGSGSPFF. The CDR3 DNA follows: TGTGCCAGTAGTATAGGGCGCGGAAGCGGGAGTCCGTTCTTC.

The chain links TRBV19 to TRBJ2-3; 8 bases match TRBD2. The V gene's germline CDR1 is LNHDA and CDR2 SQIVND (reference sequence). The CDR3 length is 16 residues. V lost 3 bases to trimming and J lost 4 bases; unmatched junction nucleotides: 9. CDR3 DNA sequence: TGTGCCAGTAGTATCGGAACGGGAGGGCCATCAGATACGCAGTATTTT. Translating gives CASSIGTGGPSDTQYF. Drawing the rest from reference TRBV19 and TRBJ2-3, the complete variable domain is DGGITQSPKYLFRKEGQNVTLSCEQNLNHDAMYWYRQDPGQGLRLIYYSQIVNDFQKGDIAEGYSVSREKKESFPLTVTSAQKNPTAFYLCASSIGTGGPSDTQYFGPGTRLTVL.

For the CDR3, the DNA is TGCAGCGTTGAAGGGCTAGCGGGCGAACGGGGCTACAATGAGCAGTTCTTC. It yields the protein CSVEGLAGERGYNEQFF. The chain carries TRBV29-1 and TRBJ2-1; 8 bases are shared with TRBD2. Germline V CDR1 and CDR2: SQVTM, ANQGSEA. Trimming at V came to 1 base and at J to 3 bases, leaving 11 bases not matched to a gene. CDR3 length: 17 amino acids.

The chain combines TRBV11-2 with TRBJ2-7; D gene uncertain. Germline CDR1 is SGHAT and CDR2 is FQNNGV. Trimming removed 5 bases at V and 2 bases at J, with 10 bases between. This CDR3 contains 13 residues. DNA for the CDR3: TGTGCCAGCAGCGTCGGACGGCCCTACGAGCAGTACTTC. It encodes CASSVGRPYEQYF.

The CDR3: CASSPLRGSGYTF. The CDR3 region has the DNA TGTGCCAGCTCACCACTTAGAGGATCTGGCTACACCTTC. This chain connects TRBV18 to TRBJ1-2; D is undetermined. Looked up from germline, CDR1 is KGHSH and CDR2 is LQKENI. V lost 1 base and J 7 bases, leaving 10 bases between the germline ends. The CDR3 is 13 residues long.

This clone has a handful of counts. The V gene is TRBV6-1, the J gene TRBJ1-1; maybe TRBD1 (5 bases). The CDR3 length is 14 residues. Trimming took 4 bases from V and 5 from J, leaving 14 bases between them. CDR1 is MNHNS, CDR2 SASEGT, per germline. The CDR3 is CASSGTHTGTEAFF. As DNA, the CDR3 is TGTGCCAGCAGTGGAACACATACAGGTACTGAAGCTTTCTTT.

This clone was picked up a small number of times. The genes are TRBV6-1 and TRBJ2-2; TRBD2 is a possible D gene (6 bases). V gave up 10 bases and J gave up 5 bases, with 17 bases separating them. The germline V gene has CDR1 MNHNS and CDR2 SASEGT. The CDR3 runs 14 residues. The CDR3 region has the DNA TGTGCCACCCACTCGGGAGTAGGAACCGGGGAGCTGTTTTTT. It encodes CATHSGVGTGELFF.

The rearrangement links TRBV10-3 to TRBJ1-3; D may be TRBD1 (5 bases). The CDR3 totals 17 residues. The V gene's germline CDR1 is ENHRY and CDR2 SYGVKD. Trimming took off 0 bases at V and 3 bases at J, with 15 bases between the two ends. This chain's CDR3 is CAISESGRDRLGNTIYF. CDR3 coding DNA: TGTGCCATCAGTGAGTCGGGCCGGGACCGACTTGGAAACACCATATATTTT.

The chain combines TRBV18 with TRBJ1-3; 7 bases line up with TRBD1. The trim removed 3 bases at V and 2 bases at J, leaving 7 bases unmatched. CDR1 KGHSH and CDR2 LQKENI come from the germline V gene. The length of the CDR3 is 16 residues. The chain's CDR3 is CASSPVTGSAGNTIYF. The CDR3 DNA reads TGTGCCAGCTCACCTGTGACAGGGAGTGCTGGAAACACCATATATTTT.

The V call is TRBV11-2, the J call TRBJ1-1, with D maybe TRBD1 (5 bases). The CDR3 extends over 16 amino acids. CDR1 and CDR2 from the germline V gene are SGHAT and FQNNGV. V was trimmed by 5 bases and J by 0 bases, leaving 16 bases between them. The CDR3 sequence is CASSVLPDRVNTEAFF. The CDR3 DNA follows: TGTGCCAGCAGCGTCCTCCCCGACAGAGTGAACACTGAAGCTTTCTTT.

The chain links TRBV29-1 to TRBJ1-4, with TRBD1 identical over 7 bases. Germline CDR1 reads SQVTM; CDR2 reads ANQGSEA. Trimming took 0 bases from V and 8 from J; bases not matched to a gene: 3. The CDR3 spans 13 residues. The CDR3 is CSVEEGRGEKLFF. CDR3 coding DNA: TGCAGCGTTGAAGAAGGCAGGGGGGAAAAACTGTTTTTT.

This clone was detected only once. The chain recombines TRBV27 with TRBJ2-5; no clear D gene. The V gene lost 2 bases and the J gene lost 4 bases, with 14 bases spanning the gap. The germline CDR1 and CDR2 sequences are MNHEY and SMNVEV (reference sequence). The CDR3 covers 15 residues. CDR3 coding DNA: TGTGCCAGCAGTTTAGTCCCCACCATGGGAGAGACCCAGTACTTC. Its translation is CASSLVPTMGETQYF.

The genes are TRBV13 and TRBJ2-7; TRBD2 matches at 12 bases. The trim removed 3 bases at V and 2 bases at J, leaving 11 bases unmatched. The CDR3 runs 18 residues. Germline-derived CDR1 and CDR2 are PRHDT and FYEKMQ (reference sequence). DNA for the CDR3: TGTGCCAGCAGCTTTTCTGGGCTCCTAGCGGGGGGGCCCTACGAGCAGTACTTC. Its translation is CASSFSGLLAGGPYEQYF.

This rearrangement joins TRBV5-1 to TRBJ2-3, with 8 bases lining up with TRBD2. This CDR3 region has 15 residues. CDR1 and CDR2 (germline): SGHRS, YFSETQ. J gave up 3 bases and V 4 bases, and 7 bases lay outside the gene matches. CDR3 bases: TGCGCCAGCAGCGCCGGGACTAGGGGAACAGATACGCAGTATTTT. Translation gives CASSAGTRGTDTQYF.

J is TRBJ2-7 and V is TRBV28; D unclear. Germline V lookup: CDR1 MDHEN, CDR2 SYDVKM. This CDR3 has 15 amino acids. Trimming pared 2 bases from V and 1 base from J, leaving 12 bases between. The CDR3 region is CASSLATTLSYEQYF. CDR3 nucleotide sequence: TGTGCCAGCAGTTTAGCAACAACCCTTTCCTACGAGCAGTACTTC.

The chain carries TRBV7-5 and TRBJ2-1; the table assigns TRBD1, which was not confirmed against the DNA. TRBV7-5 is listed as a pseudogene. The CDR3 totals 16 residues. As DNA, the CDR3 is TGTGCCAGAAGCTTAAGTTGGACAGGGTGCCGAAATGAGCAGTTCTTC. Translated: CARSLSWTGCRNEQFF.